These 9 T cell receptor beta chains came from one sample sequenced in a study of T cells in women clearing cervical HPV infection. Measured with immunoSEQ multiplex PCR; TCRdb has only the in-frame clones, and not every one. Its clone listing holds about 30,000 clones. Sequenced sample: blood buffy coat. Receptor source: a woman aged 18-70 years with a cervical HPV16 infection that either progressed to CIN3+ or cleared (not recorded which).

With respect to this clone: With the read ending 3 residues before the CDR3 end, the germline J gene is used to fill in that end. The chain uses TRBV20-1 and TRBJ2-7; 11 nucleotides align to TRBD1. Germline-derived CDR1 and CDR2 are DFQATT and SNEGSKA (reference sequence). V trimming: 4 bases; J trimming: 4 bases; junction bases outside the gene matches: 6. The CDR3 has 14 residues. CDR3: CSAIPGQGVYEQYF. CDR3 DNA (partial): TGCAGTGCTATTCCGGGACAGGGGGTATACGAG.

A note on this clone: The sequence runs out 3 residues before the end of the CDR3; the remainder is reconstructed from the germline J gene. The chain couples TRBV7-9 to TRBJ2-2; tentatively, D is TRBD1 (6 bases). CDR1 and CDR2 (germline): SEHNR, FQNEAQ (reference sequence). The V and J ends lost 3 bases and 2 bases respectively, with 7 bases between them. This CDR3 contains 14 residues. The CDR3 protein is CASSLDSNTGELFF. The covered CDR3 bases are TGTGCCAGCAGCTTGGACAGTAACACCGGGGAG.

Comments on this clone: The read terminates 3 residues before the CDR3 end, so the remaining end is supplied by the germline J gene. J is TRBJ2-2 and V is TRBV5-1; the match to TRBD1 covers 7 bases. J was trimmed by 3 bases and V by 3 bases; bases with no gene match: 2. This CDR3 spans 14 amino acids. The germline V gene encodes CDR1 SGHRS and CDR2 YFSETQ. The CDR3 sequence is CASSSGTDTGELFF. Incomplete CDR3 DNA: TGCGCCAGCAGCTCCGGGACAGACACCGGGGAG.

With regard to this clone: The read falls 3 residues short of the CDR3 end, and the missing part is taken from the germline J gene. V usage is TRBV18 and J usage is TRBJ2-2, with 10 bases matching TRBD1. CDR1 KGHSH and CDR2 LQKENI come from the germline V gene. V lost 6 bases to trimming and J lost 4 bases; unmatched junction nucleotides: 8. This CDR3 has 16 residues. The part of the CDR3 DNA that was read is TGTGCCAGCTCCCGACAGGGGGCGCAGAGCACCGGGGAG. Amino acids: CASSRQGAQSTGE. The full CDR3 is CASSRQGAQSTGELFF.

Frequency places this clone as medium-sized (0.01 to 0.1%). The sequence runs out 3 residues before the end of the CDR3; the remainder is reconstructed from the germline J gene. This rearrangement joins TRBV5-6 to TRBJ2-7, with 7 bases matching TRBD1. Germline V CDR1 and CDR2: SGHDT, YYEEEE. V trimming: 4 bases; J trimming: 2 bases; junction bases outside the gene matches: 9. CDR3 size: 15 residues. CDR3 DNA (partial): TGTGCCAGCAGCACGGCTAGGACAGGCACCTACGAG. Its protein is CASSTARTGTYE. The whole CDR3 is CASSTARTGTYEQYF.

A note on this clone: The read ends 3 residues early relative to the CDR3; the germline J gene fills the gap. The gene calls are TRBV20-1 and TRBJ1-1; D might be TRBD1 (6 bases). Looked up from germline, CDR1 is DFQATT and CDR2 is SNEGSKA (reference sequence). The CDR3 length is 15 residues. V was shortened by 0 bases and J by 4 bases, with 15 bases between the two germline ends. The part of the CDR3 DNA that was read is TGCAGTGCTAGAGATTTCAGGGGCTCGGTCACTGAA. Protein product: CSARDFRGSVTE. The full CDR3 protein reads CSARDFRGSVTEAFF.

Note on this clone: The read ends 3 residues shy of where the CDR3 ends; the end is completed using the germline J gene. This chain joins TRBV7-6 and TRBJ1-2; TRBD1 agrees at 10 bases. CDR1 SGHVS and CDR2 FNYEAQ come from the germline V gene. There are 15 residues in the CDR3. CDR3 DNA, as far as it was read: TGTGCCAGCAGCTTAGCGGGGACAGGGGTCTACGAA. This translates into CASSLAGTGVYE. The full CDR3 protein reads CASSLAGTGVYEYTF. The variable domain in full, with the rest retrieved from reference TRBV7-6 and TRBJ1-2, is GAGVSQSPRYKVTKRGQDVALRCDPISGHVSLYWYRQALGQGPEFLTYFNYEAQQDKSGLPNDRFSAERPEGSISTLTIQRTEQRDSAMYRCASSLAGTGVYEYTFGSGTRLTVV.

Concerning this clone itself: The read comes to an end 3 residues before the CDR3 does, leaving the germline J gene to fill in the end. The chain has TRBV2 and TRBJ2-6; a possible D gene is TRBD1 (5 bases). This CDR3 is 14 amino acids long. With 6 bases removed from V and 3 bases from J, the gap between germline ends came to 9 bases. Per the germline V gene, CDR1 is SNHLY and CDR2 is FYNNEI. CDR3 in amino acids: CASSQGGGANVLTF. Partial CDR3 DNA: TGTGCCAGCAGCCAGGGTGGTGGGGCCAACGTC.

As for this clone: From the germline J gene comes the end of the CDR3, since the read stops 3 residues before it. The rearrangement joins TRBV19 to TRBJ1-2; no reliable D call. Trimming pared 5 bases from V and 3 bases from J, leaving 10 bases between. This CDR3 is 13 amino acids long. Germline V gene lookup returns CDR1 LNHDA and CDR2 SQIVND (reference sequence). This CDR3 is CASSPDSDYGYTF. The CDR3 DNA, read in part, is TGTGCCAGTAGTCCCGATTCGGACTATGGC.